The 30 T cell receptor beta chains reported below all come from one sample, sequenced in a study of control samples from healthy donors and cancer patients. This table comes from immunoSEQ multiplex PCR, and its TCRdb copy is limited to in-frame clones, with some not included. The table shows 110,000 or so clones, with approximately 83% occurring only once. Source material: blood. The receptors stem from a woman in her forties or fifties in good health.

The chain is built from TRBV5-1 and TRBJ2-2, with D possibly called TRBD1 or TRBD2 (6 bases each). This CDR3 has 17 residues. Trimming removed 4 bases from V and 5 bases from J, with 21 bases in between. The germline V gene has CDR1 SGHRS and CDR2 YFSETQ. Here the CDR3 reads CASSHSLGGGWTGELFF. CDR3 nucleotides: TGCGCCAGCAGCCACTCGCTGGGGGGCGGGTGGACCGGGGAGCTGTTTTTT.

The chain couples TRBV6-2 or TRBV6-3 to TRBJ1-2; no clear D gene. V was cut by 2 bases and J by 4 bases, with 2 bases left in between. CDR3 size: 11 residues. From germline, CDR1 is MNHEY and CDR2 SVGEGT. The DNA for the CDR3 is TGTGCCAGCAGTTACATCTATGGCTACACCTTC. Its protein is CASSYIYGYTF.

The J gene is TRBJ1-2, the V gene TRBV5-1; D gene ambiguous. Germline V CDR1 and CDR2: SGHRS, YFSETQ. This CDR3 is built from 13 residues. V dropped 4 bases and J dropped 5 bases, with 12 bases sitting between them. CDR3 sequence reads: CASSESLGYGYTF. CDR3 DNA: TGCGCCAGCAGCGAATCTCTCGGGTATGGCTACACCTTC.

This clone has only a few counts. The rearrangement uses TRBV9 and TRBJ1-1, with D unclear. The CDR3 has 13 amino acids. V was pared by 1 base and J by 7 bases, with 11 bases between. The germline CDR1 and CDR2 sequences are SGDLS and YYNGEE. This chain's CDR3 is CASSVSIWGEAFF. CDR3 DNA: TGTGCCAGCAGCGTATCTATTTGGGGTGAAGCTTTCTTT.

For the CDR3, the DNA is TGTGCCAGCAGTCCGACACCCAACTATGGCTACACCTTC. It yields the protein CASSPTPNYGYTF. J is TRBJ1-2 and V is TRBV6-5; D gene uncertain. V was pared by 5 bases and J by 2 bases, with 9 bases between. The CDR3 is 13 residues long. Germline CDR1 reads MNHEY; CDR2 reads SVGAGI.

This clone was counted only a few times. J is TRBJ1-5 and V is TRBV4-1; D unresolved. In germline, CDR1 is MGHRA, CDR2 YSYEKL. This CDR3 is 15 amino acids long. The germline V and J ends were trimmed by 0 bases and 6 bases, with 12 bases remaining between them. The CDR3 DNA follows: TGCGCCAGCAGCCAAGATGGGCCTCTTGGTCAGCCCCAGCATTTT. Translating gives CASSQDGPLGQPQHF.

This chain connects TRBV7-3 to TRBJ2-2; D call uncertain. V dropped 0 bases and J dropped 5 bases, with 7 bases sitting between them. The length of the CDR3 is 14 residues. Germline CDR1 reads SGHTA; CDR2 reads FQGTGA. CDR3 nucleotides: TGTGCCAGCAGCTTAACGTCGAGGACCGGGGAGCTGTTTTTT. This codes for CASSLTSRTGELFF.

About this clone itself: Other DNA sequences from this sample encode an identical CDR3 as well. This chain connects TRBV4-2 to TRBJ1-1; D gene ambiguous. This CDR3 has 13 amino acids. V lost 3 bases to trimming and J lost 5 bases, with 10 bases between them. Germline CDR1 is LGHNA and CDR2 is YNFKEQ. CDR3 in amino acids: CASSHDGGTEAFF. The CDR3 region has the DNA TGTGCCAGCAGCCACGACGGCGGGACTGAAGCTTTCTTT.

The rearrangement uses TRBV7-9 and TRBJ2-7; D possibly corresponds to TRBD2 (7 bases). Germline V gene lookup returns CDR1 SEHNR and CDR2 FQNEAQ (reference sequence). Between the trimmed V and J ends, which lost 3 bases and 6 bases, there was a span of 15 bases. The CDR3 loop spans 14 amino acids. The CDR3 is CASSLGGGSFEQYF. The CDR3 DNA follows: TGTGCCAGCAGCTTGGGAGGGGGTTCTTTCGAGCAGTACTTC.

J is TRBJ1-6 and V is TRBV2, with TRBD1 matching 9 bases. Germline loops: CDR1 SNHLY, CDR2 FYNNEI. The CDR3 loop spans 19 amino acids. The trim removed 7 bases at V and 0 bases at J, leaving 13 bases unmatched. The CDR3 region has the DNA TGTGCCAGCACTATAAAGGGGACAGGGCCTTTCTCCTATAATTCACCCCTCCACTTT. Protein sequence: CASTIKGTGPFSYNSPLHF.

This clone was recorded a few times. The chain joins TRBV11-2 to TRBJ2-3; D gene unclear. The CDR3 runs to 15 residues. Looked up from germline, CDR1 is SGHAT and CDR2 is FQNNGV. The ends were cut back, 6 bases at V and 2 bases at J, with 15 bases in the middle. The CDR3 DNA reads TGTGCCAGCAGTTCGGGCCTACTCACCACAGATACGCAGTATTTT. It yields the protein CASSSGLLTTDTQYF.

The CDR3 here is CASSLGGTLNTEAFF. CDR3 DNA: TGTGCCAGCAGCTTGGGGGGGACTCTGAACACTGAAGCTTTCTTT. The chain employs TRBV5-4 and TRBJ1-1, with D perhaps TRBD1 (5 bases). Germline V gene data show CDR1 as SGHNT and CDR2 as YYREEE (reference sequence). Trimming stripped 0 bases from V and 0 bases from J, with 9 bases between. The length of the CDR3 is 15 residues.

CDR3 sequence (DNA): TGCAGCGTTGGAGGAGTTTACAATGAGCAGTTCTTC. Amino acids: CSVGGVYNEQFF. The rearrangement links TRBV29-1 to TRBJ2-1; no reliable D call. Trimming stripped 4 bases from V and 4 bases from J, with 8 bases between. There are 12 residues in the CDR3. The germline V gene has CDR1 SQVTM and CDR2 ANQGSEA.

CDR3 in amino acids: CASSVDSLNSPLHF. The CDR3 nucleotides are TGCGCCAGCAGCGTGGACAGTCTCAATTCACCCCTCCACTTT. The chain employs TRBV5-1 and TRBJ1-6; D may be TRBD1 (6 bases). CDR3 length equals 14 residues. Germline values: CDR1 SGHRS, CDR2 YFSETQ. Trimming took 4 bases from V and 7 from J, leaving 12 bases between them.

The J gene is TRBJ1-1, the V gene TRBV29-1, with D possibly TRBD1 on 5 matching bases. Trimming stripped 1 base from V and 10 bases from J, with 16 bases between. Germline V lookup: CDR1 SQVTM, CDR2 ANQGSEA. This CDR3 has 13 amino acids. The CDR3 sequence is CSVEASAGTGAFF. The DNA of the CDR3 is TGCAGCGTTGAAGCCTCAGCCGGGACGGGAGCTTTCTTT.

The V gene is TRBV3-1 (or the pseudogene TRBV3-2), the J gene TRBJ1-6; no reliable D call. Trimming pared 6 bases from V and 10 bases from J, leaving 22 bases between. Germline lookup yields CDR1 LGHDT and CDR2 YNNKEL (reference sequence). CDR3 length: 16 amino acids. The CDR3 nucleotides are TGTGCCAGCAGTCTAAGCGGGCGCAGTGTACCGTCACCCCTCCACTTT. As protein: CASSLSGRSVPSPLHF.

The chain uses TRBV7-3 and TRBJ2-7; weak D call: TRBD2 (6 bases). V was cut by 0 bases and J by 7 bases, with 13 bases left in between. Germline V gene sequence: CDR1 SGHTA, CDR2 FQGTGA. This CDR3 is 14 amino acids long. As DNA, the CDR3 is TGTGCCAGCAGCTTAACACGGAGGGGCTGGGAGCAGTACTTC. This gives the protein CASSLTRRGWEQYF.

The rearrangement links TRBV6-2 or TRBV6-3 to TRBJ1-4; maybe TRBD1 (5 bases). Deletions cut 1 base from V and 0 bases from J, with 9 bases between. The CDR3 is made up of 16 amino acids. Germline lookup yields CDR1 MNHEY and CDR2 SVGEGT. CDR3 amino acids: CASSYWGGSTNEKLFF. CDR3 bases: TGTGCCAGCAGTTACTGGGGCGGATCAACTAATGAAAAACTGTTTTTT.

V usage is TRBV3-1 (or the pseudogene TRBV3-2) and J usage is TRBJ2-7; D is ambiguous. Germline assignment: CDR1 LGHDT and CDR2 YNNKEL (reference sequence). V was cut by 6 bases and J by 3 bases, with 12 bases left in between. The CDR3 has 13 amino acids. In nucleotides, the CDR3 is TGTGCCAGCAGTTTCGGGCCCTACTACGAGCAGTACTTC. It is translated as CASSFGPYYEQYF.

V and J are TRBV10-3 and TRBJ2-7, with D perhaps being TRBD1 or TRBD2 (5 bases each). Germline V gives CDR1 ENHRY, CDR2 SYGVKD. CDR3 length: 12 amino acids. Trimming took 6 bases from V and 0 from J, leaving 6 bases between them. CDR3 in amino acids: CAIRGDSYEQYF. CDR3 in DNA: TGTGCCATCAGGGGGGACTCCTACGAGCAGTACTTC.

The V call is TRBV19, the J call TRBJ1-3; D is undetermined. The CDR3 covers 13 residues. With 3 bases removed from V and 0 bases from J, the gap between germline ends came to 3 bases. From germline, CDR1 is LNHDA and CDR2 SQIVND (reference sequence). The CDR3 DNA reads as TGTGCCAGTAGTATCAGCTCTGGAAACACCATATATTTT. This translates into CASSISSGNTIYF.

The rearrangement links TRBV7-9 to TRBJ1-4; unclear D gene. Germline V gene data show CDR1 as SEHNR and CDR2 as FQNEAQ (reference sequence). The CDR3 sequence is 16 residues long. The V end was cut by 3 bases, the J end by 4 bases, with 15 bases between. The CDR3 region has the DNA TGTGCCAGCAGCTTTTCCCCAGGACGTTTTAATGAAAAACTGTTTTTT. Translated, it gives CASSFSPGRFNEKLFF.

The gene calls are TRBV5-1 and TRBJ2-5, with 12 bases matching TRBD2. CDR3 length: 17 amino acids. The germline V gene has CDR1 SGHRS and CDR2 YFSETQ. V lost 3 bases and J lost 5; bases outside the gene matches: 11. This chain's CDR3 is CASSWLASGRAGETQYF. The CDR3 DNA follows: TGCGCCAGCAGCTGGCTGGCTAGCGGGAGGGCCGGGGAGACCCAGTACTTC.

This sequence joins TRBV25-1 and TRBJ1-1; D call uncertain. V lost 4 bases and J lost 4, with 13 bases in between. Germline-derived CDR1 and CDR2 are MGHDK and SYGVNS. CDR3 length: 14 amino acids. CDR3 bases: TGTGCCAGCAGTGCCTTGGACCGATTCACTGAAGCTTTCTTT. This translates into CASSALDRFTEAFF.

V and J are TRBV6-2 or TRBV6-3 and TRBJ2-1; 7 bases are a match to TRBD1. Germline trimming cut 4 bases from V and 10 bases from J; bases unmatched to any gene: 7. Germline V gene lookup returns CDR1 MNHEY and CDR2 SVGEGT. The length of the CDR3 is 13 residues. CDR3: CASSWTGGMEQFF. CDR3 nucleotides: TGTGCCAGCAGTTGGACAGGTGGTATGGAGCAGTTCTTC.

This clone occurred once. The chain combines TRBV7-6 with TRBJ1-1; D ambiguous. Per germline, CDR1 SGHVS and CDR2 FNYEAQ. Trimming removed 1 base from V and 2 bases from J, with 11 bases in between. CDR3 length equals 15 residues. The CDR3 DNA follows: TGTGCCAGCAGCTTAGGGGTTGGTTATAACACTGAAGCTTTCTTT. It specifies CASSLGVGYNTEAFF.

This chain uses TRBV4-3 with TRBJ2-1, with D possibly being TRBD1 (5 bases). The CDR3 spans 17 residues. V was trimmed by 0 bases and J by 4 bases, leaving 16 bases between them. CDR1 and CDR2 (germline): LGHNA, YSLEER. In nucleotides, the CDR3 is TGCGCCAGCAGCCAAGATGTCGACGCAGGGTTATACAATGAGCAGTTCTTC. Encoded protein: CASSQDVDAGLYNEQFF.

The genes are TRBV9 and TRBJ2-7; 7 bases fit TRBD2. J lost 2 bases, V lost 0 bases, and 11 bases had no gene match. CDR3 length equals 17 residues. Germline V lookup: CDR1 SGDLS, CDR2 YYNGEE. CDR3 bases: TGTGCCAGCAGCGTAGGACTAGCAGTCGTTCTTACCTACGAGCAGTACTTC. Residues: CASSVGLAVVLTYEQYF.

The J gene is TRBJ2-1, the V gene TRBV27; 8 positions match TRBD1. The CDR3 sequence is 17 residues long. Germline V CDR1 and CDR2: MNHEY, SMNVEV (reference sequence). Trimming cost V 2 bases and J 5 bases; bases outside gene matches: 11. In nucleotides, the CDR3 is TGTGCCAGCAGTTTAAAACTTCGACAGGGGTTGCACAATGAGCAGTTCTTC. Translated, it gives CASSLKLRQGLHNEQFF.

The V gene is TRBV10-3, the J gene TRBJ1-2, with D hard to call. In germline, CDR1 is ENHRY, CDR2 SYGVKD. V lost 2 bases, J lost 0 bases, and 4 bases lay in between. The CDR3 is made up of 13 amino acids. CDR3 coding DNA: TGTGCCATCAGTGAGGTGACTAACTATGGCTACACCTTC. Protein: CAISEVTNYGYTF.